Following are 30 T cell receptor beta chains from one sample sequenced in a study of PD-L1 blockade in urothelial cancer. Clones were sequenced by immunoSEQ multiplex PCR, and TCRdb holds only the in-frame ones, with some missing. The sample yields about 44,000 clones, roughly 78% seen once. The specimen was PBMCs, collected around atezolizumab (anti-PD-L1) treatment. The receptors here all came from a man aged 65-85 years with urothelial cancer.

V usage is TRBV28 and J usage is TRBJ1-2, with D maybe TRBD1 (5 bases). Trimming left V 6 bases short and J 5 bases short, with 22 bases between. The CDR3 is made up of 16 amino acids. Per the germline V gene, CDR1 is MDHEN and CDR2 is SYDVKM. The CDR3 DNA reads TGTGCCAGCAGAACTTACTCAGGGAATCCTCTATATGGCTACACCTTC. It yields the protein CASRTYSGNPLYGYTF.

The chain combines TRBV5-1 with TRBJ1-1, with TRBD1 as a possible D gene (6 bases). CDR1 is SGHRS, CDR2 YFSETQ, per germline. Between the trimmed V and J ends, which lost 0 bases and 3 bases, there was a span of 12 bases. The CDR3 sequence is 15 residues long. The CDR3 sequence is CASSLGVQGDTEAFF. In DNA form, the CDR3 reads TGCGCCAGCAGCTTGGGGGTACAGGGAGACACTGAAGCTTTCTTT.

This clone has only a few counts. The chain carries TRBV5-1 and TRBJ1-1; TRBD1 agrees at 7 bases. The CDR3 runs to 18 residues. Germline V gene lookup returns CDR1 SGHRS and CDR2 YFSETQ. V was pared by 4 bases and J by 5 bases, with 20 bases of the junction left unmatched. The chain's CDR3 is CASSPKVGTVPLGTEAFF. The CDR3, as DNA: TGCGCCAGCAGCCCAAAGGTGGGGACAGTCCCATTAGGGACTGAAGCTTTCTTT.

The chain uses TRBV10-3 and TRBJ1-1; tentative D call: TRBD1 (6 bases). The V gene lost 10 bases and the J gene lost 0 bases, with 12 bases spanning the gap. The CDR3 extends over 13 amino acids. Per the germline V gene, CDR1 is ENHRY and CDR2 is SYGVKD. The CDR3 coding sequence is TGTGCCACCAAGGACAGTCTGAACACTGAAGCTTTCTTT. Translating it yields CATKDSLNTEAFF.

This chain uses TRBV7-3 with TRBJ2-5; 12 bases line up with TRBD2. V lost 5 bases to trimming and J lost 5 bases; unmatched junction nucleotides: 6. This CDR3 comprises 15 residues. Germline CDR1 reads SGHTA; CDR2 reads FQGTGA. In DNA, the CDR3 is TGTGCCAGCAGCCTTGGACTAGCGGGGTTGGAGACCCAGTACTTC. As protein: CASSLGLAGLETQYF.

The V gene is TRBV19, the J gene TRBJ2-5; 11 bases line up with TRBD2. The V gene's germline CDR1 is LNHDA and CDR2 SQIVND (reference sequence). This CDR3 region has 17 residues. Trimming removed 1 base from V and 2 bases from J; junction bases left unmatched: 6. The CDR3 DNA sequence: TGTGCCAGTAGTATAGGTGGACTAGCGGGCGGACAAGAGACCCAGTACTTC. Amino acid sequence: CASSIGGLAGGQETQYF.

The CDR3 coding sequence is TGTGCCAGCAGTGGAGTACAGGGTGGGTATGGCAATCAGCCCCAGCATTTT. Encoded protein: CASSGVQGGYGNQPQHF. The chain employs TRBV2 and TRBJ1-5; tentative D call: TRBD1 (6 bases). V lost 4 bases and J 2 bases, leaving 18 bases between the germline ends. The CDR3 is 17 residues long. Per germline, CDR1 SNHLY and CDR2 FYNNEI.

The chain uses TRBV27 and TRBJ2-7, with D possibly TRBD2 on 6 matching bases. CDR3 size: 14 residues. Trimming shortened V by 0 bases and J by 6 bases, and 12 bases separated the two germline ends. Germline values: CDR1 MNHEY, CDR2 SMNVEV (reference sequence). The CDR3 loop reads CASSLSRRVGEQYF. CDR3 DNA sequence: TGTGCCAGCAGTTTATCTAGGAGGGTCGGCGAGCAGTACTTC.

The V and J genes are TRBV5-1 and TRBJ2-1; D may be TRBD2 (7 bases). V shed 3 bases and J shed 6 bases, with 13 bases lying between them. Germline CDR1 SGHRS, CDR2 YFSETQ. The CDR3 is made up of 14 amino acids. In DNA, the CDR3 is TGCGCCAGCAGCTGGGCGGGGGCCCTCAATGAGCAGTTCTTC. This encodes CASSWAGALNEQFF.

The V call is TRBV14, the J call TRBJ2-1, with TRBD2 matching over 13 bases. The V gene end was trimmed by 0 bases and the J gene end by 5 bases; junction bases not matched to a gene: 7. This CDR3 has 18 residues. Germline values: CDR1 SGHDN, CDR2 FVKESK. CDR3 in amino acids: CASSQEPPGLAGNNEQFF. The CDR3 region has the DNA TGTGCCAGCAGCCAAGAACCCCCGGGACTAGCGGGGAACAATGAGCAGTTCTTC. Variable domain in full (rest from reference TRBV14 and TRBJ2-1): EAGVTQFPSHSVIEKGQTVTLRCDPISGHDNLYWYRRVMGKEIKFLLHFVKESKQDESGMPNNRFLAERTGGTYSTLKVQPAELEDSGVYFCASSQEPPGLAGNNEQFFGPGTRLTVL.

The V and J genes are TRBV7-8 and TRBJ1-5; weak D call: TRBD1 (5 bases). Germline CDR1 reads SGHVS; CDR2 reads FQNEAQ. Trimming took off 4 bases at V and 7 bases at J, with 11 bases between the two ends. The CDR3 length is 13 residues. The CDR3 spells CASSSTVQQPQHF. DNA of the CDR3: TGTGCCAGCAGCTCGACAGTTCAACAGCCCCAGCATTTT. The full variable domain, completed using reference TRBV7-8 and TRBJ1-5, is GAGVSQSPRYKVAKRGQDVALRCDPISGHVSLFWYQQALGQGPEFLTYFQNEAQLDKSGLPSDRFFAERPEGSVSTLKIQRTQQEDSAVYLCASSSTVQQPQHFGDGTRLSIL.

The CDR3 here is CASSPLDRGGEQYF. In DNA, the CDR3 is TGTGCCAGCTCACCGCTCGACAGGGGCGGCGAGCAGTACTTC. V usage is TRBV18 and J usage is TRBJ2-7, with 8 bases matching TRBD1. The trim removed 3 bases at V and 6 bases at J, leaving 7 bases unmatched. The CDR3 extends over 14 amino acids. Germline-derived CDR1 and CDR2 are KGHSH and LQKENI.

The chain carries TRBV10-3 and TRBJ2-7; D may be TRBD1 (5 bases). CDR3 length: 12 amino acids. Germline V gives CDR1 ENHRY, CDR2 SYGVKD. The ends were cut back, 5 bases at V and 3 bases at J, with 8 bases in the middle. The CDR3 bases are TGTGCCATCAGTCAGGGTAACTACGAGCAGTACTTC. Translated, it gives CAISQGNYEQYF.

The V and J genes are TRBV5-8 and TRBJ1-1; TRBD1 agrees at 9 bases. The J segment lost 9 bases and the V segment lost 3 bases, leaving 9 bases of the junction unmatched. The CDR3 sequence is 14 residues long. Germline CDR1 is SGHTS and CDR2 is YDEGEE. The CDR3 spells CASSYKTTGGKAFF. CDR3 DNA sequence: TGTGCCAGCAGCTACAAAACTACAGGGGGCAAAGCTTTCTTT.

This chain links TRBV30 with TRBJ1-4; D is perhaps TRBD1 (5 bases). Deletions cut 3 bases from V and 4 bases from J, with 9 bases between. Germline V gives CDR1 GTSNPN, CDR2 SVGIG (reference sequence). The CDR3 length is 13 residues. The DNA of the CDR3 is TGTGCCTGGAGGACAGTAAATAATGAAAAACTGTTTTTT. Its translation is CAWRTVNNEKLFF.

V gene TRBV6-5 combines with J gene TRBJ1-5, with D perhaps matching TRBD1 (6 bases). The CDR3 totals 15 residues. Trimming cost V 0 bases and J 7 bases, with 13 bases left between them. Germline assignment: CDR1 MNHEY and CDR2 SVGAGI. Here the CDR3 DNA reads TGTGCCAGCAGTTACTCCGGGGCAGGGGACCAGCCCCAGCATTTT. This codes for CASSYSGAGDQPQHF.

V usage is TRBV6-1 and J usage is TRBJ1-5; TRBD1 matches at 8 bases. V shed 10 bases, J shed 7 bases, and the junction held 12 bases outside the gene matches. The CDR3 length is 14 residues. CDR1 and CDR2 from the germline V gene are MNHNS and SASEGT. The chain's CDR3 is CATFFGQGSQPQHF. DNA for the CDR3: TGTGCCACCTTCTTCGGACAGGGCAGCCAGCCCCAGCATTTT.

In DNA, the CDR3 is TGTGCCAGCAGCTATCAAACAGGGACTGGGGCCAACGTCCTGACTTTC. Translating it yields CASSYQTGTGANVLTF. This rearrangement joins TRBV6-6 to TRBJ2-6, with D possibly matching TRBD1 (6 bases). Germline V gene lookup returns CDR1 MNHNY and CDR2 SVGAGI (reference sequence). CDR3 size: 16 residues. Deletions cut 6 bases from V and 2 bases from J, with 14 bases between.

This chain joins TRBV29-1 and TRBJ2-1; no clear D gene. CDR1 and CDR2 (germline): SQVTM, ANQGSEA. V was shortened by 7 bases and J by 1 base, with 8 bases between the two germline ends. The CDR3 spans 12 residues. CDR3 residues: CSAGESYNEQFF. In DNA form, the CDR3 reads TGCAGCGCCGGTGAATCCTACAATGAGCAGTTCTTC.

V gene TRBV6-1 combines with J gene TRBJ1-5; the match to TRBD1 covers 9 bases. Trimming removed 3 bases from V and 8 bases from J; junction bases left unmatched: 5. The CDR3 spans 14 residues. Germline V gives CDR1 MNHNS, CDR2 SASEGT. The CDR3 spells CASSERTGEKPQHF. In nucleotides, the CDR3 is TGTGCCAGCAGTGAGAGGACAGGGGAAAAGCCCCAGCATTTT.

This rearrangement joins TRBV25-1 to TRBJ2-1; perhaps TRBD1 as D (6 bases). V dropped 3 bases and J dropped 4 bases, with 13 bases sitting between them. The CDR3 contains 15 residues. CDR1 is MGHDK, CDR2 SYGVNS, per germline. As DNA, the CDR3 is TGTGCCAGCAGTGACCCCGGGACAAGATACAATGAGCAGTTCTTC. It specifies CASSDPGTRYNEQFF.

The count of this clone is one. V usage is TRBV9 and J usage is TRBJ1-1, with D hard to call. The V end was cut by 4 bases, the J end by 0 bases, with 7 bases between. This CDR3 contains 13 residues. Germline values: CDR1 SGDLS, CDR2 YYNGEE. CDR3 DNA sequence: TGTGCCAGCAGCTCCGGGTTGAACACTGAAGCTTTCTTT. It is translated as CASSSGLNTEAFF.

V and J are TRBV19 and TRBJ2-4; 10 bases are a match to TRBD1. V was pared by 1 base and J by 1 base, with 1 base of the junction left unmatched. This CDR3 contains 16 residues. CDR1 is LNHDA and CDR2 is SQIVND in the germline V gene (reference sequence). CDR3 amino acids: CASSIGGQGAKNIQYF. CDR3 in DNA: TGTGCCAGTAGTATAGGGGGACAGGGGGCCAAAAACATTCAGTACTTC.

The CDR3 DNA reads TGTGCCACCAGCAGCCTACAGGGAACGATCTCTGGAAACACCATATATTTT. Translated, it gives CATSSLQGTISGNTIYF. The chain joins TRBV15 to TRBJ1-3; D is perhaps TRBD1 (6 bases). Germline values: CDR1 LNHNV, CDR2 YYDKDF (reference sequence). V gave up 3 bases and J gave up 0 bases, with 15 bases separating them. The CDR3 totals 17 residues.

This chain joins TRBV5-4 and TRBJ2-2, with a tentative D call TRBD2 (6 bases). This CDR3 is 16 amino acids long. The germline V gene has CDR1 SGHNT and CDR2 YYREEE (reference sequence). The germline V and J ends were trimmed by 4 bases and 4 bases, with 17 bases remaining between them. The CDR3 nucleotides read TGTGCCAGCAGCCGAGGCGGGGTCGCGGGCACCGGGGAGCTGTTTTTT. Translating gives CASSRGGVAGTGELFF.

The CDR3 DNA sequence: TGTGCCAGCAGCTTGGTCAGCGGGGGAGGGCGAGAGACCCAGTACTTC. Translated: CASSLVSGGGRETQYF. The chain has TRBV5-4 and TRBJ2-5; 8 nucleotides agree with TRBD2. The germline gives CDR1 SGHNT, CDR2 YYREEE (reference sequence). The CDR3 covers 16 residues. The trim removed 0 bases at V and 4 bases at J, leaving 8 bases unmatched.

There are a few counts of this clone. This rearrangement joins TRBV27 to TRBJ2-5; 11 bases are shared with TRBD1. CDR1 and CDR2 (germline): MNHEY, SMNVEV (reference sequence). J lost 6 bases, V lost 0 bases, and 3 bases had no gene match. This CDR3 contains 15 residues. The CDR3 nucleotides are TGTGCCAGCAGTTTATCGGGACAGGGGGTGAAGACCCAGTACTTC. It yields the protein CASSLSGQGVKTQYF.

The CDR3 bases are TGTGCCAGTAAGTCACGAGGGGGCGAACAGCCCCAGCATTTT. It yields the protein CASKSRGGEQPQHF. The rearrangement links TRBV19 to TRBJ1-5; TRBD1 matches 7 bases. Germline V lookup: CDR1 LNHDA, CDR2 SQIVND (reference sequence). The CDR3 is made up of 14 amino acids. The ends lost 7 bases at V and 7 bases at J; junction bases unmatched: 10.

The chain employs TRBV6-1 and TRBJ1-5; 7 nucleotides line up with TRBD1. The CDR3 length is 13 residues. V dropped 5 bases and J dropped 6; count of bases not matched to a gene: 4. The germline V gene encodes CDR1 MNHNS and CDR2 SASEGT. Here the CDR3 DNA reads TGTGCCAGCAGTATACAGGGGCCTCAGCCCCAGCATTTT. Its protein is CASSIQGPQPQHF.

The table lists this clone with a few counts. This chain connects TRBV18 to TRBJ1-1; the D gene is possibly TRBD1 (5 bases). Germline lookup yields CDR1 KGHSH and CDR2 LQKENI. V was clipped by 11 bases and J by 3 bases, with 16 bases between them. There are 13 residues in the CDR3. CDR3 DNA sequence: TGTGCCTCCTTGCAGGGTTACGACACTGAAGCTTTCTTT. Residues: CASLQGYDTEAFF.